This TCR beta chain was captured in a study of cytomegalovirus exposure and HLA in healthy donors. Study-wide background: Among the roughly 400 genotyped donors, just over 80% were placed in the Caucasian-associated ancestry cluster. Overall study findings and caveats: Per published reports, the classifier diagnosed cytomegalovirus status with high specificity and sensitivity. A missense variant in DCLRE1C was later tied to TCR beta V- and J-gene trimming. A later analysis showed HLA-associated TCR beta chains outstripping equally common others in clonal expansion.

The germline CDR1 and CDR2 sequences are MGHDK and SYGVNS. V was pared by 8 bases and J by 3 bases, with 10 bases between. The CDR3 sequence is 12 residues long. Turning to this clone: What it recognizes is unknown.

It was with 60 Vbeta and 13 Jbeta primers that the PCR ran. Repertoires were generated with immunoSEQ multiplex PCR, while TCRdb's copy carries only in-frame clones and drops some. The table lists fewer than 150,000 clones, with 3.6% in the top ten. The rearrangement links TRBV25-1 to TRBJ1-1; the D gene is possibly TRBD1 (5 bases). The source of this sequence is a man between 18 and 29 years old in good health and CMV-seronegative. What was sequenced was PBMCs. The CDR3 protein is CASLGGYTEAFF. The CDR3 nucleotides read TGTGCCAGCCTTGGGGGGTACACTGAAGCTTTCTTT.